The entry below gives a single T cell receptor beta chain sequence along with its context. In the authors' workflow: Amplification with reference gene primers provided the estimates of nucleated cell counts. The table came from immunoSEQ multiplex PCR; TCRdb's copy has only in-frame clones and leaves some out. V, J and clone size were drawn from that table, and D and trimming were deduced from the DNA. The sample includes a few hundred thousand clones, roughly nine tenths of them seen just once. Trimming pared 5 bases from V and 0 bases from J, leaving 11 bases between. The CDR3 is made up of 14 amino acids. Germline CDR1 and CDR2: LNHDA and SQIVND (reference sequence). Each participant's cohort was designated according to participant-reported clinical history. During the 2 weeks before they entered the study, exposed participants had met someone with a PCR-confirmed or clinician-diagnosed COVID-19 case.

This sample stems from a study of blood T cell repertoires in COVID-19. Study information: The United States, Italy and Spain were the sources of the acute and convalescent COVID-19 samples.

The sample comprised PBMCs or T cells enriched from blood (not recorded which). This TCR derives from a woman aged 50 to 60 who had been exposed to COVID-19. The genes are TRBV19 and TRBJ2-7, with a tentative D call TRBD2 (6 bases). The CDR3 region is CASSATGVSYEQYF. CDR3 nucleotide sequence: TGTGCCAGTAGTGCTACGGGGGTCTCCTACGAGCAGTACTTC.